Below, 9 T cell receptor beta chains from the same sample are listed, as sequenced in a study of T cells in Graves' hyperthyroidism and ophthalmopathy. TCR beta CDR3 regions were amplified from RNA transcripts. TCR CDR3 underwent first-round RT-PCR with the HTBI primer set. Each CDR3 protein gets one entry after TCRdb re-called the multiplex PCR reads with MiXCR. The sample lists some 550,000 distinct CDR3 sequences, 20% to 25% seen once, with around 27% in the top ten. Specimen: blood. The receptors come from a man aged 18 to 29 with Graves' hyperthyroidism.

This clonotype appeared a few times. This chain links TRBV7-8 with TRBJ2-5, with D possibly being TRBD2 (5 bases). The germline gives CDR1 SGHVS, CDR2 FQNEAQ. CDR3 size: 15 residues. V lost 5 bases to trimming and J lost 3 bases, with 16 bases between them. The CDR3 here is CASSRGLVREETQYF. As DNA, the CDR3 is TGTGCCAGCAGCCGGGGATTGGTCCGGGAAGAGACCCAGTACTTC.

This clonotype was counted ten times or more. J is TRBJ1-1 and V is TRBV2; no firm D call. Trimming shortened V by 4 bases and J by 0 bases, and 9 bases separated the two germline ends. The CDR3 runs to 14 residues. In germline, CDR1 is SNHLY, CDR2 FYNNEI. CDR3 protein: CASSGRVMNTEAFF. The CDR3 bases are TGTGCCAGCAGTGGACGAGTCATGAACACTGAAGCTTTCTTT.

CDR3 sequence (DNA): TGCAGTGCTAGAGATCGAGTGGGGTGGCTGGGTGCGGAGACCCAGTACTTC. This sequence encodes CSARDRVGWLGAETQYF. The J gene is TRBJ2-5, the V gene TRBV20-1; D is ambiguous. The V end lost 0 bases, the J end lost 5 bases, and 22 bases lay between the germline ends. The germline V gene has CDR1 DFQATT and CDR2 SNEGSKA (reference sequence). The CDR3 has 17 residues.

The chain employs TRBV13 and TRBJ1-6, with TRBD1 as a possible D gene (5 bases). V was pared by 5 bases and J by 7 bases, with 15 bases between. Germline V gene data show CDR1 as PRHDT and CDR2 as FYEKMQ (reference sequence). CDR3 length equals 15 residues. CDR3 residues: CASSTRRDSNSPLHF. CDR3 nucleotide sequence: TGTGCCAGCAGCACCCGCCGGGACTCAAATTCACCCCTCCACTTT.

A few counts support this clonotype. A much larger clone differs from this one at a single base, so this may be a read error. It is likely a read error, because the conserved phenylalanine at the end of the CDR3 is missing. The chain couples TRBV7-9 to TRBJ1-1; no definite D call. Germline CDR1 SEHNR, CDR2 FQNEAQ (reference sequence). This CDR3 is built from 11 residues. The V end lost 10 bases, the J end lost 7 bases, and 13 bases lay between the germline ends. The CDR3 protein is CATEFVGEAFL. The DNA of the CDR3 is TGTGCCACCGAATTTGTGGGTGAAGCTTTCTTG.

This clonotype was observed many times. The CDR3 sequence: CSVGTLAAQSEQYF. CDR3 in DNA: TGCAGCGTTGGGACCTTGGCCGCACAAAGCGAGCAGTACTTC. The chain uses TRBV29-1 and TRBJ2-7; D uncertain. Trimming left V 4 bases short and J 6 bases short, with 19 bases between. Germline V lookup: CDR1 SQVTM, CDR2 ANQGSEA. The CDR3 is 14 residues long.

The sample holds a few counts of this clonotype. This rearrangement joins TRBV4-1 to TRBJ2-7, with D tentatively TRBD1 (6 bases). The germline V gene has CDR1 MGHRA and CDR2 YSYEKL. Trimming took 1 base from V and 1 from J, leaving 11 bases between them. This CDR3 is built from 15 residues. The CDR3 sequence: CASSQGVDSSYEQYF. CDR3 bases: TGCGCCAGCAGCCAAGGAGTGGACAGTTCCTACGAGCAGTACTTC.

This clonotype was recorded many times. The chain recombines TRBV6-2 or TRBV6-3 with TRBJ1-2; possibly TRBD1 for D (5 bases). Germline-derived CDR1 and CDR2 are MNHEY and SVGEGT. The CDR3 extends over 14 amino acids. Trimming cost V 8 bases and J 5 bases, with 18 bases left between them. Here the CDR3 reads CASARVLNPYGYTF. CDR3 nucleotides: TGTGCCAGCGCCAGGGTCCTCAATCCTTATGGCTACACCTTC.

This clonotype was observed a few times. Possible read error: a much larger clone is one base away. No conserved phenylalanine or tryptophan ends this CDR3, so it is likely a read error. V and J are TRBV11-2 and TRBJ1-2, with D perhaps TRBD1 (5 bases). The V gene lost 2 bases and the J gene lost 8 bases, with 9 bases spanning the gap. In germline, CDR1 is SGHAT, CDR2 FQNNGV. The CDR3 loop spans 12 amino acids. CDR3 in amino acids: CASSLQGTGYTS. CDR3 in DNA: TGTGCCAGCAGCTTACAGGGTACCGGCTACACCTCC.